This record looks at one T cell receptor (beta chain) sequence and its context. No antigen is known for it. These data originate in a study of blood T cells in healthy people across ages. Study-wide points: Naive CD4+ cells and diversity were both higher in long-lived donors than in aged donors. The study regarded diversity estimates from one million T cells as underestimates.

A second roughly 6 to 12 cycle PCR used barcoded and J-beta primers. Each cDNA was tagged by a template-switch adaptor containing 12 random nucleotides. No fewer than 3 million CDR3-containing paired-end reads came from each sample. TCRdb analysed the 5' RACE reads with MiXCR anew, one entry per CDR3 protein. The data contain hundreds of thousands of distinct CDR3 sequences, around 49% of them singletons. Germline CDR1 reads SGHRS; CDR2 reads YFSETQ. Deletions cut 5 bases from V and 7 bases from J, with 23 bases between. This CDR3 spans 16 amino acids. V and J are TRBV5-1 and TRBJ2-3, with a tentative D call TRBD2 (5 bases). Sample: blood. This TCR was sampled from a man aged 25-40 years in good health. Here the CDR3 reads CASRTDGVLQRNTQYF. The CDR3 nucleotides are TGCGCCAGCAGGACCGACGGGGTGCTTCAACGAAATACGCAGTATTTT.